This record concerns one T cell receptor (beta chain) sequence. The PCR employed 60 Vbeta primers together with 13 Jbeta primers. Using immunoSEQ multiplex PCR, the repertoire was profiled, and TCRdb retains in-frame clones only, with some absent. Counted here are about 99,000 clones, over 75% occurring once; the ten biggest clones make up around 3.4%. Trimming took off 1 base at V and 7 bases at J, with 10 bases between the two ends. Germline-derived CDR1 and CDR2 are SNHLY and FYNNEI. The CDR3 loop spans 14 amino acids. This specimen belongs to a study of cytomegalovirus exposure and HLA in healthy donors.

The material sequenced was PBMCs. The clonotype comes from a man aged 35 to 55 in good health and CMV-seronegative. This rearrangement joins TRBV2 to TRBJ2-2, with a possible D match to TRBD2 (6 bases). This chain's CDR3 is CASSEEAGRGELFF. Here the CDR3 DNA reads TGTGCCAGCAGTGAAGAGGCGGGACGCGGGGAGCTGTTTTTT.